The 6 T cell receptor beta chains below were found in one sample sequenced in a study of shared clonotypes between healthy human individuals. CD8 cells regarded as naive lacked CD45RO, were positively chosen for CCR7, and omitted terminally differentiated effector memory CD45RA+ cells. The assay was immunoSEQ multiplex PCR, and TCRdb's table has in-frame clones only and misses some. This sample has 450,000 to 700,000 clones, with 95% to 96% found just once. The sequencing input was naive CD8+ T cells sorted from blood. Source of these receptors: a woman in her 30s in good health.

V usage is TRBV19 and J usage is TRBJ2-1; TRBD2 matches at 9 bases. Trimming removed 3 bases from V and 8 bases from J; junction bases left unmatched: 8. The CDR3 is 15 residues long. CDR1 is LNHDA and CDR2 is SQIVND in the germline V gene (reference sequence). This CDR3 reads CASSISGSRADEQFF. The CDR3, as DNA: TGTGCCAGTAGTATTAGCGGGAGTAGGGCCGATGAGCAGTTCTTC.

The chain uses TRBV13 and TRBJ2-3, with D perhaps matching TRBD2 (6 bases). Trimming left V 5 bases short and J 2 bases short, with 14 bases between. Germline assignment: CDR1 PRHDT and CDR2 FYEKMQ (reference sequence). CDR3 length equals 15 residues. The CDR3 DNA sequence: TGTGCCAGCAGCCTTCGGGACTTTATCACAGATACGCAGTATTTT. Translated: CASSLRDFITDTQYF.

This clone was detected only a few times. This rearrangement joins TRBV19 to TRBJ1-6; D call uncertain. V was pared by 5 bases and J by 7 bases, with 9 bases between. This CDR3 spans 13 amino acids. Germline V gives CDR1 LNHDA, CDR2 SQIVND (reference sequence). This CDR3 reads CASSPLGNSPLHF. In DNA, the CDR3 is TGTGCCAGTAGTCCGTTGGGAAATTCACCCCTCCACTTT.

The chain joins TRBV19 to TRBJ2-6, with D perhaps TRBD1 or TRBD2 (6 bases each). Germline V gene lookup returns CDR1 LNHDA and CDR2 SQIVND (reference sequence). The CDR3 has 19 amino acids. Between the trimmed V and J ends, which lost 5 bases and 3 bases, there was a span of 23 bases. CDR3 loop: CASSSPWGATRGGANVLTF. The CDR3 DNA reads TGTGCCAGTAGTTCACCCTGGGGGGCTACCCGTGGTGGGGCCAACGTCCTGACTTTC.

This chain connects TRBV28 to TRBJ2-5, with D unclear. V lost 2 bases, J lost 5 bases, and 15 bases lay in between. This CDR3 has 15 amino acids. Germline CDR1 reads MDHEN; CDR2 reads SYDVKM. The CDR3 sequence is CASSLEALGGETQYF. The DNA for the CDR3 is TGTGCCAGCAGTTTAGAGGCACTCGGCGGCGAGACCCAGTACTTC.

The rearrangement uses TRBV2 and TRBJ2-7, with D possibly being TRBD1 or TRBD2 (5 bases each). The V gene's germline CDR1 is SNHLY and CDR2 FYNNEI. V lost 3 bases and J 4 bases, leaving 16 bases between the germline ends. The CDR3 has 15 residues. The CDR3 DNA reads as TGTGCCAGCAGTGAGGGGGACGAGGGGTGGTACGAGCAGTACTTC. This gives the protein CASSEGDEGWYEQYF. The full variable domain, completed using reference TRBV2 and TRBJ2-7, is EPEVTQTPSHQVTQMGQEVILRCVPISNHLYFYWYRQILGQKVEFLVSFYNNEISEKSEIFDDQFSVERPDGSNFTLKIRSTKLEDSAMYFCASSEGDEGWYEQYFGPGTRLTVT.